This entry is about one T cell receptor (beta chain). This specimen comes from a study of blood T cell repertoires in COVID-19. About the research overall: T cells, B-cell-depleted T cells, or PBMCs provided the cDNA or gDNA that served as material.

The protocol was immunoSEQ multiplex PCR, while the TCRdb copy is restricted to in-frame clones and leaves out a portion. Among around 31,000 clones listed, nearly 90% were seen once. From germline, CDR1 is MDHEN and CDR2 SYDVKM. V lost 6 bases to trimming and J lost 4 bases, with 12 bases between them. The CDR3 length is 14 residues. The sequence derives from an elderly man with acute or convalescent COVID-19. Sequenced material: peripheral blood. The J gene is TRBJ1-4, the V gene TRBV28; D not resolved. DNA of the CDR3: TGTGCCAGCAGAGAGACGGGGAGTAATGAAAAACTGTTTTTT. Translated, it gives CASRETGSNEKLFF.